There are many counts of the clone carrying this T cell receptor beta chain. This record belongs to a study of T-cell reconstitution after alpha-beta-depleted transplantation in children. V shed 4 bases, J shed 4 bases, and the junction held 7 bases outside the gene matches. The CDR3 extends over 15 amino acids. During its preparation, the TCRbeta library received unique molecular identifiers. Each CDR3 protein is one row after TCRdb ran MiXCR on the PCR reads. The repertoire holds about 98,000 distinct CDR3 sequences, with approximately 6% as singletons. J is TRBJ1-5 and V is TRBV12-3 or TRBV12-4; 7 positions agree with TRBD1. Here the sequenced sample was PBMCs, mostly from graft donor cells, taken 60 days after TCRalphabeta/CD19-depleted stem cell transplant. The sequence was obtained from a female patient between 2 and 15 years old who had a stem cell transplant for Fanconi anemia, so the T cells may come from the graft donor. CDR3 in amino acids: CASSWDSQLNQPQHF. CDR3 bases: TGTGCCAGCAGTTGGGACAGCCAGCTTAATCAGCCCCAGCATTTT.